A single sample gave rise to the 23 T cell receptor beta chains below, sequenced in a study of T cell responses to AZD1222 COVID-19 vaccine. Produced via immunoSEQ multiplex PCR; TCRdb's table is partial and in-frame only. Among around 52,000 clones listed, more than 75% were seen once. The sample consisted of peripheral blood, taken on day 0 of AZD1222 vaccination. The receptors come from an adult in good health.

CDR3 coding DNA: TGTGCCAGTAAGAAAATCAATCAGCCCCAGCATTTT. This translates into CASKKINQPQHF. The rearrangement joins TRBV19 to TRBJ1-5; D gene unclear. The CDR3 has 12 residues. V lost 7 bases and J 3 bases, leaving 7 bases between the germline ends. Germline-derived CDR1 and CDR2 are LNHDA and SQIVND (reference sequence).

The sample holds a few counts of this clone. The rearrangement uses TRBV2 and TRBJ1-4; no reliable D call. Trimming took off 9 bases at V and 11 bases at J, with 13 bases between the two ends. Germline values: CDR1 SNHLY, CDR2 FYNNEI. This CDR3 region has 11 residues. CDR3 nucleotides: TGTGCCAGTGGGGTGGTGGAGAAACTGTTTTTT. Amino acid sequence: CASGVVEKLFF.

This clone came up once. The chain joins TRBV28 to TRBJ1-2, with D possibly TRBD1 on 5 matching bases. With 3 bases removed from V and 5 bases from J, the gap between germline ends came to 10 bases. Looked up from germline, CDR1 is MDHEN and CDR2 is SYDVKM. This CDR3 spans 13 amino acids. The CDR3 DNA reads TGTGCCAGCAGTTTGGGACGGTGGTATGGCTACACCTTC. Its protein is CASSLGRWYGYTF.

This chain uses TRBV28 with TRBJ1-1; D is uncertain. Germline V gene lookup returns CDR1 MDHEN and CDR2 SYDVKM. V lost 5 bases and J 4 bases, leaving 14 bases between the germline ends. This CDR3 contains 14 residues. The CDR3 loop reads CASSLLEGGTEAFF. The CDR3 DNA reads TGTGCCAGCAGTCTCCTGGAGGGAGGCACTGAAGCTTTCTTT.

This clone was picked up one time. Compared with germline, one end of the junction differs, possibly owing to a read error. This chain connects TRBV6-5 to TRBJ1-3; 7 bases agree with TRBD1. Germline CDR1 is MNHEY and CDR2 is SVGAGI. This CDR3 is 15 amino acids long. This CDR3 reads CASSYFGTELNTIYF. CDR3 coding DNA: TGTGCCAGCAGCTACTTCGGGACAGAACTAAACACCATATATTTT.

This sequence joins TRBV7-2 and TRBJ2-7; possible D gene TRBD2, 5 bases. The CDR3 consists of 13 residues. V lost 5 bases, J lost 1 base, and 9 bases lay in between. The germline gives CDR1 SGHTA, CDR2 FQGNSA. CDR3 residues: CASSRPGSYEQYF. CDR3 DNA: TGTGCCAGCAGCCGCCCGGGGTCCTACGAGCAGTACTTC.

V usage is TRBV12-3 or TRBV12-4 and J usage is TRBJ2-2; TRBD1 matches at 10 bases. The CDR3 consists of 13 residues. V lost 10 bases, J lost 3 bases, and 2 bases stayed unmatched. The CDR3 nucleotides read TGTGCCACAGGACAGGGGGACACCGGGGAGCTGTTTTTT. It yields the protein CATGQGDTGELFF.

This rearrangement joins TRBV6-1 to TRBJ1-2; 8 bases are a match to TRBD1. CDR1 is MNHNS, CDR2 SASEGT, per germline. V dropped 2 bases and J dropped 4; count of bases not matched to a gene: 6. The CDR3 is 15 amino acids. The CDR3 DNA follows: TGTGCCAGCAGTGAACTAGGACAGGGTATCTATGGCTACACCTTC. Protein: CASSELGQGIYGYTF.

The gene calls are TRBV4-2 and TRBJ2-7; the match to TRBD2 covers 10 bases. The V gene end was trimmed by 1 base and the J gene end by 4 bases; junction bases not matched to a gene: 4. Germline-derived CDR1 and CDR2 are LGHNA and YNFKEQ. This CDR3 is built from 15 residues. The CDR3 DNA is TGTGCCAGCAGCCAAGGGTCTAGCGGGAGTTACGAGCAGTACTTC. Translating gives CASSQGSSGSYEQYF.

Only a few counts were recorded for this clone. V and J are TRBV4-3 and TRBJ2-3; TRBD2 matches at 7 bases. V lost 0 bases, J lost 5 bases, and 8 bases stayed unmatched. The CDR3 covers 16 residues. Germline V gene sequence: CDR1 LGHNA, CDR2 YSLEER. The CDR3: CASSQEGPGGGDTQYF. Here the CDR3 DNA reads TGCGCCAGCAGCCAAGAGGGACCGGGCGGGGGAGATACGCAGTATTTT.

The CDR3 sequence: CASSSRGSGANVLTF. The CDR3 DNA is TGTGCCAGCAGCTCCAGGGGATCTGGGGCCAACGTCCTGACTTTC. The gene calls are TRBV7-3 and TRBJ2-6, with D maybe TRBD1 (6 bases). CDR1 is SGHTA, CDR2 FQGTGA, per germline. This CDR3 contains 15 residues. V lost 4 bases, J lost 1 base, and 8 bases lay in between.

The chain couples TRBV2 to TRBJ2-7; D is unresolved. Trimming shortened V by 3 bases and J by 3 bases, and 9 bases separated the two germline ends. Germline V gene sequence: CDR1 SNHLY, CDR2 FYNNEI. The CDR3 runs to 13 residues. The CDR3 DNA sequence: TGTGCCAGCAGTGACCAGTTTTTCTACGAGCAGTACTTC. It encodes CASSDQFFYEQYF.

The J gene is TRBJ2-7, the V gene TRBV6-1; a possible D gene is TRBD2 (6 bases). This CDR3 is 19 amino acids long. The V gene's germline CDR1 is MNHNS and CDR2 SASEGT. The V end was cut by 1 base, the J end by 3 bases, with 25 bases between. The CDR3 DNA is TGTGCCAGCAGTGAAGAAAGCTCGGGCAGGGAGGTCCTTTTCTACGAGCAGTACTTC. This encodes CASSEESSGREVLFYEQYF.

This chain links TRBV28 with TRBJ2-2, with D possibly being TRBD1 or TRBD2 (5 bases each). The CDR3 runs to 15 residues. Trimming took off 8 bases at V and 2 bases at J, with 15 bases between the two ends. Germline V gene data show CDR1 as MDHEN and CDR2 as SYDVKM. In DNA, the CDR3 is TGTGCCAGCGTGTCGCGAGGGGCAAACACCGGGGAGCTGTTTTTT. Amino acid sequence: CASVSRGANTGELFF.

The rearrangement links TRBV29-1 to TRBJ1-2; no clear D. The CDR3 contains 13 residues. CDR1 SQVTM and CDR2 ANQGSEA come from the germline V gene. V lost 3 bases, J lost 4 bases, and 12 bases lay in between. The CDR3 loop is CSVDLSERYGYTF. CDR3 bases: TGCAGCGTTGATTTGTCGGAGCGCTATGGCTACACCTTC.

This chain links TRBV11-2 with TRBJ1-2; D uncertain. V was cut by 3 bases and J by 3 bases, with 14 bases left in between. Germline-derived CDR1 and CDR2 are SGHAT and FQNNGV. CDR3 length equals 15 residues. The CDR3 loop reads CASSLSVGGDYGYTF. As DNA, the CDR3 is TGTGCCAGCAGCTTGAGTGTTGGAGGAGACTATGGCTACACCTTC.

As for this clone: The junction departs from the called germline gene at one end, perhaps through a read error. The gene calls are TRBV5-4 and TRBJ1-1; D unresolved. Germline CDR1 is SGHNT and CDR2 is YYREEE (reference sequence). The CDR3 runs 14 residues. The CDR3 is CASSLGWASTEAFF. DNA for the CDR3: TGTGCCAGCAGTTTGGGTTGGGCGAGCACTGAAGCTTTCTTT.

The chain has TRBV28 and TRBJ2-6; no reliable D call. V lost 8 bases, J lost 3 bases, and 8 bases lay in between. CDR1 and CDR2 (germline): MDHEN, SYDVKM. CDR3 length equals 13 residues. CDR3 protein: CASVRGGANVLTF. The DNA of the CDR3 is TGTGCCAGCGTGCGAGGTGGGGCCAACGTCCTGACTTTC.

The V call is TRBV27, the J call TRBJ2-7; possible D gene TRBD1, 6 bases. The germline CDR1 and CDR2 sequences are MNHEY and SMNVEV (reference sequence). V shed 5 bases and J shed 5 bases, with 22 bases lying between them. The CDR3 has 16 amino acids. The CDR3 nucleotides are TGTGCCAGCAGTCTCCTGGCCCACCAGGACAGCGACGAGCAGTACTTC. Translation gives CASSLLAHQDSDEQYF.

This clone appeared a few times. The chain links TRBV1 to TRBJ2-4; TRBD2 is the table's D call and was not checked against the DNA. TRBV1 corresponds to a pseudogene. The CDR3 is made up of 14 amino acids. The CDR3: CTSNGGGAKNIQYF. Here the CDR3 DNA reads TGCACCAGCAACGGTGGCGGAGCCAAAAACATTCAGTACTTC.

The rearrangement uses TRBV3-1 (or the pseudogene TRBV3-2) and TRBJ1-1; 7 bases fit TRBD1. Germline V gives CDR1 LGHDT, CDR2 YNNKEL (reference sequence). CDR3 length: 13 amino acids. V was clipped by 4 bases and J by 9 bases; unmatched bases: 8. The CDR3 loop reads CASSPQGQDQAFF. The CDR3 DNA reads as TGTGCCAGCAGCCCACAAGGACAGGACCAAGCTTTCTTT.

The rearrangement uses TRBV6-1 and TRBJ2-3, with unresolved D. The CDR3 is made up of 11 amino acids. Germline-derived CDR1 and CDR2 are MNHNS and SASEGT. The V end was cut by 3 bases, the J end by 5 bases, with 3 bases between. The CDR3, as DNA: TGTGCCAGCAGTGACGGAGATACGCAGTATTTT. Its protein product is CASSDGDTQYF.

This clone was found once. The chain combines TRBV5-4 with TRBJ1-1; D might be TRBD1 (5 bases). Trimming cost V 4 bases and J 10 bases, with 20 bases left between them. The CDR3 has 14 amino acids. Germline CDR1 SGHNT, CDR2 YYREEE (reference sequence). DNA of the CDR3: TGTGCCAGCAGCCCGGGAAGAGACAGCCTCGGAGCTTTCTTT. Protein: CASSPGRDSLGAFF.